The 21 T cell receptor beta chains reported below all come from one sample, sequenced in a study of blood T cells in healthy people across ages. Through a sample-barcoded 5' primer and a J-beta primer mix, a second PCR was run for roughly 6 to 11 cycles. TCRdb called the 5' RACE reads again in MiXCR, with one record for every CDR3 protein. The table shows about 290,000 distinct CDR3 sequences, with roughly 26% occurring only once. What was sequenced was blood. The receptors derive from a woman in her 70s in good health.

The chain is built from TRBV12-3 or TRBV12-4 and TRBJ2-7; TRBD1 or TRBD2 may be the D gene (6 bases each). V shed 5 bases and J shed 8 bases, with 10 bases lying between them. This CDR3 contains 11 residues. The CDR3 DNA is TGTGCCAGCAGTCCGCGGGACAAGCAGTACTTC. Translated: CASSPRDKQYF.

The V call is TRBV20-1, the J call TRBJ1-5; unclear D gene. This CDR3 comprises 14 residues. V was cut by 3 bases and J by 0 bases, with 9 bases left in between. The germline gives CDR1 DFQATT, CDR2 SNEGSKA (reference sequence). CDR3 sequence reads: CSASTAISNQPQHF. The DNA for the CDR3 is TGCAGTGCTAGTACGGCGATTAGCAATCAGCCCCAGCATTTT.

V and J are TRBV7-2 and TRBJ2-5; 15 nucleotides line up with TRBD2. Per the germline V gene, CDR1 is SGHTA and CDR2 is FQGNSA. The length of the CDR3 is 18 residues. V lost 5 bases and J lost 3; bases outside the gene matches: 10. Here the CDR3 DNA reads TGTGCCAGCAGCCCACGTTATGGACTAGCGGGAGGGAAAGAGACCCAGTACTTC. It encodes CASSPRYGLAGGKETQYF.

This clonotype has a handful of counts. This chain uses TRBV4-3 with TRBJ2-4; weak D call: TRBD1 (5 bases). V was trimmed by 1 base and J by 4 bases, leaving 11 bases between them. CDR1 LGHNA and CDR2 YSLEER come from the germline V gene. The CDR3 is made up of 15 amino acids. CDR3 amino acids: CASSQAGNTKNIQYF. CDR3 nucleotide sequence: TGCGCCAGCAGCCAAGCAGGGAACACAAAAAACATTCAGTACTTC.

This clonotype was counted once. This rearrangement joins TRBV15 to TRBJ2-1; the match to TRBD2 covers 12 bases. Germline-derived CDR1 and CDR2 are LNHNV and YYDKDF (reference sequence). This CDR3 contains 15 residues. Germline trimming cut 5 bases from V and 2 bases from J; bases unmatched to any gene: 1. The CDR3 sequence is CATSRTSGAYNEQFF. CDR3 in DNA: TGTGCCACCAGCCGGACTAGCGGGGCCTACAATGAGCAGTTCTTC.

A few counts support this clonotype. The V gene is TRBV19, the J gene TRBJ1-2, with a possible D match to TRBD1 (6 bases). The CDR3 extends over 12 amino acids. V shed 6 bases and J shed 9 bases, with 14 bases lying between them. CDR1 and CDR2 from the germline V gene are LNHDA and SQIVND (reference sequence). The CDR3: CASRADSRSYTF. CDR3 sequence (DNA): TGTGCCAGTAGAGCGGACAGTAGGAGCTACACCTTC. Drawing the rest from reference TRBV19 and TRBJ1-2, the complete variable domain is DGGITQSPKYLFRKEGQNVTLSCEQNLNHDAMYWYRQDPGQGLRLIYYSQIVNDFQKGDIAEGYSVSREKKESFPLTVTSAQKNPTAFYLCASRADSRSYTFGSGTRLTVV.

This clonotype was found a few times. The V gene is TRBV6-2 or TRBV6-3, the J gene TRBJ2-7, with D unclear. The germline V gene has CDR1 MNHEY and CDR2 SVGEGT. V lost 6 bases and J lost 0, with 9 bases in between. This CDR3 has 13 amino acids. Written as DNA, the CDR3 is TGTGCCAGCAGGGGCGTAGCCTCCTACGAGCAGTACTTC. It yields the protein CASRGVASYEQYF.

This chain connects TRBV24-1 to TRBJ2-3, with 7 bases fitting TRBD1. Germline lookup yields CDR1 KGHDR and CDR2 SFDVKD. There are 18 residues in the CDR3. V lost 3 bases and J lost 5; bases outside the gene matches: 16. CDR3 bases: TGTGCCACCAGTGATACCTCCGGACAGGAGAATTTGATAGATACGCAGTATTTT. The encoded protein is CATSDTSGQENLIDTQYF.

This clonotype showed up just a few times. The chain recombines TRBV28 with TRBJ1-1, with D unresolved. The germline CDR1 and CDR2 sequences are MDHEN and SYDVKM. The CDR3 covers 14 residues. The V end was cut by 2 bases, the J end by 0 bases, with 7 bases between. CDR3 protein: CASSLLPMNTEAFF. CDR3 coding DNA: TGTGCCAGCAGTTTACTGCCCATGAACACTGAAGCTTTCTTT.

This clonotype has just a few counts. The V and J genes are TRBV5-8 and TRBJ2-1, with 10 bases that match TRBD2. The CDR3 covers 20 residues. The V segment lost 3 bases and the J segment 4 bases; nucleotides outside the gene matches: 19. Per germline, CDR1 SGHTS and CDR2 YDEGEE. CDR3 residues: CASSSPGLATLTGNYNEQFF. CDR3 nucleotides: TGTGCCAGCAGCTCCCCGGGACTAGCGACCCTCACGGGGAATTACAATGAGCAGTTCTTC. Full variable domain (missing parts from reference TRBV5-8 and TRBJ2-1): EAGVTQSPTHLIKTRGQQATLRCSPISGHTSVYWYQQALGLGLQFLLWYDEGEERNRGNFPPRFSGRQFPNYSSELNVNALELEDSALYLCASSSPGLATLTGNYNEQFFGPGTRLTVL.

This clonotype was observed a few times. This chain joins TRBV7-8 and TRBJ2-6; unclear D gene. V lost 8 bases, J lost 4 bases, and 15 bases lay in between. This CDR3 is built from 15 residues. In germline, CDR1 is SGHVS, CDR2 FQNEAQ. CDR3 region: CASEQPFVGANVLTF. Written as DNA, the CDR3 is TGTGCCAGCGAACAGCCGTTCGTCGGGGCCAACGTCCTGACTTTC.

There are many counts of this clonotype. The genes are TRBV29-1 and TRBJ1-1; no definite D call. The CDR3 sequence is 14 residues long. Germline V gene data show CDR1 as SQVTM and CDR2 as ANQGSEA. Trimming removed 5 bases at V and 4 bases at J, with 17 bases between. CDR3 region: CSVLGGPSATEAFF. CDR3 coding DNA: TGCAGCGTTCTGGGAGGGCCGTCGGCCACTGAAGCTTTCTTT.

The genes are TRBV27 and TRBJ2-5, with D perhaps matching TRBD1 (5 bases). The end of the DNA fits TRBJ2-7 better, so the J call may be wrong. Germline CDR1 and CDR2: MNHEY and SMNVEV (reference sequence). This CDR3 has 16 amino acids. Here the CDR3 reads CASSFIGQGGSYEQYF. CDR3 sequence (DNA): TGTGCCAGCAGTTTCATTGGGCAGGGTGGTTCCTACGAGCAGTACTTC.

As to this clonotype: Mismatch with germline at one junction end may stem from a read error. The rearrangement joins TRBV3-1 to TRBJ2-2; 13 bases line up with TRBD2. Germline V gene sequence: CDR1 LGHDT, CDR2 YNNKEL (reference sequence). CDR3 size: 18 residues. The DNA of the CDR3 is TGTGCCAGCAGCCCTAGGACTAGCGGGAGATTGGGCACCGGGGAGCCGTTTTTT. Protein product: CASSPRTSGRLGTGEPFF.

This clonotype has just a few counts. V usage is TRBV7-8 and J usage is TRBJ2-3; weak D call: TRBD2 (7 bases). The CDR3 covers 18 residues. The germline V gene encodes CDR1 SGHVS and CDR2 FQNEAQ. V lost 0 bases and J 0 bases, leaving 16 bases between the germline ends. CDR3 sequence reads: CASSLAYREGVSTDTQYF. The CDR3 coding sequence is TGTGCCAGCAGCTTAGCCTACAGGGAGGGGGTCAGCACAGATACGCAGTATTTT.

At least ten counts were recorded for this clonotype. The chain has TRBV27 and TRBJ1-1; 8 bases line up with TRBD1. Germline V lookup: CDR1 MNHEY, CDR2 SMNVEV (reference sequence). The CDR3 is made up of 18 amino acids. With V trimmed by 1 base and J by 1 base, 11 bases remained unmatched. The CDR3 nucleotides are TGTGCCAGCAGTTTATATCCCCCATATACAGGGGGGAACACTGAAGCTTTCTTT. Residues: CASSLYPPYTGGNTEAFF.

The CDR3 sequence is CASSLTSGRAIHEQYF. Written as DNA, the CDR3 is TGTGCCAGCAGCCTGACTAGCGGGAGGGCCATCCACGAGCAGTACTTC. This rearrangement joins TRBV3-1 to TRBJ2-5; 14 bases match TRBD2. The J call may be wrong; the DNA end is better matched by TRBJ2-7. Germline CDR1 and CDR2: LGHDT and YNNKEL (reference sequence). The CDR3 sequence is 16 residues long.

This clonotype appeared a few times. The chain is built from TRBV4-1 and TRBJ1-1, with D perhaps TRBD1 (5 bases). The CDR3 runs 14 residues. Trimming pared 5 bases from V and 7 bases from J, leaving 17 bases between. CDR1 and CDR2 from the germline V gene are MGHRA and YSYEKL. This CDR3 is CASSWTPRDCEAFF. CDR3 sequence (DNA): TGCGCCAGCAGCTGGACACCCCGGGACTGTGAAGCTTTCTTT.

The CDR3 bases are TGCGCCAGCAGCCAAGTAACAGAGAATTCACCCCTCCACTTT. This gives the protein CASSQVTENSPLHF. The chain has TRBV4-1 and TRBJ1-6; no clear D gene. CDR3 length: 14 amino acids. Between the trimmed V and J ends, which lost 1 base and 7 bases, there was a span of 8 bases. Per the germline V gene, CDR1 is MGHRA and CDR2 is YSYEKL.

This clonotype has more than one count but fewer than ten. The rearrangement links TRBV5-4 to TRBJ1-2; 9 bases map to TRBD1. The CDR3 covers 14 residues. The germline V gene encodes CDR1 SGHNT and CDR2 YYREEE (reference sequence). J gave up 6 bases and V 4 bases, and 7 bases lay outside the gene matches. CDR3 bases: TGTGCCAGCAGCAGGACAGGGGAGGCTCATGGCTACACCTTC. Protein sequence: CASSRTGEAHGYTF.

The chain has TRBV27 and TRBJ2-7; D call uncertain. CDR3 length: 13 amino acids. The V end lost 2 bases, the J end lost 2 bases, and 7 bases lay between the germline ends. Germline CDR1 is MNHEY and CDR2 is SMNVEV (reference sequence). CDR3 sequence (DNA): TGTGCCAGCAGTTTAACCTCAGCCTACGAGCAGTACTTC. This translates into CASSLTSAYEQYF.